Sequencing of this TCR beta chain was carried out in a study of cytomegalovirus exposure and HLA in healthy donors. Study as a whole: The study's early data release held about 85 million unique TCRs from HLA-typed donors.

Samples came from healthy bone marrow donors. PCR was performed using 60 Vbeta and 13 Jbeta primers. Profiling relied on immunoSEQ multiplex PCR, and the TCRdb table lists in-frame clones only, not all of them. The table lists 100,000 to 120,000 clones, roughly three quarters of them singletons. The germline CDR1 and CDR2 sequences are MNHEY and SMNVEV (reference sequence). This CDR3 region has 14 residues. The V end lost 0 bases, the J end lost 2 bases, and 8 bases lay between the germline ends. The specimen sequenced was PBMCs. This TCR was recovered from a male donor in good health and CMV-seronegative. V and J are TRBV27 and TRBJ2-7; D might be TRBD2 (5 bases). CDR3 DNA sequence: TGTGCCAGCAGTTTATCCGGGGAAACCTACGAGCAGTACTTC. The encoded protein is CASSLSGETYEQYF.